The 28 T cell receptor beta chains below were found in one sample sequenced in a study of CD8+CD57+ T cells in acquired aplastic anemia (dated by TCRdb to 2017 to 2018). Sequencing used an Illumina HiSeq 2000. TCR beta VDJ combination and CDR3 sequence profiling used genomic DNA as the template. Using fastp at Q25 and MiXCR, TCRdb reprocessed the public reads and kept productive beta chains. Merged by CDR3 protein, the rows form single entries marked with the most common genes and DNA. In all, the sample holds 150,000 to 200,000 distinct CDR3 sequences, and almost 50% of those were seen once. The ten largest clonotypes hold 10% to 15% of the sample. The patients picked for sequencing were ones in whom flow cytometry had shown an expansion of CD8+CD57+ cells. Sequencing used sorted CD4+, CD8+, or CD8+CD57+ T cells (not recorded which) from PBMCs. Source of these receptors: a human donor with aplastic anemia.

Points on this clonotype: Sequence at one end of the junction differs from germline and may be a read error. The V gene is TRBV25-1, the J gene TRBJ2-3; D perhaps matches TRBD1 (6 bases). This CDR3 comprises 18 residues. Per germline, CDR1 MGHDK and CDR2 SYGVNS. The CDR3 region has the DNA TGTGCCAGCAGTTACTCGATCATAGGGCAGGGGCACACAGATACGCGGTATTTT. Residues: CASSYSIIGQGHTDTRYF.

This clonotype was detected many times. The chain employs TRBV5-6 and TRBJ1-5; D remains unclear. The germline V gene has CDR1 SGHDT and CDR2 YYEEEE. The V end was cut by 0 bases, the J end by 3 bases, with 10 bases between. This CDR3 region has 15 residues. Here the CDR3 reads CASSLGRYLNQPQHF. CDR3 coding DNA: TGTGCCAGCAGCTTGGGGAGATACCTCAATCAGCCCCAGCATTTT.

This clonotype was recorded once. This sequence joins TRBV25-1 and TRBJ2-1; perhaps TRBD2 as D (6 bases). V shed 3 bases and J shed 5 bases, with 17 bases lying between them. CDR3 size: 16 residues. The germline V gene has CDR1 MGHDK and CDR2 SYGVNS. CDR3 DNA: TGTGCCAGCAGTGATGTAACGGGAGTCTCGCACAATGAGCAGTTCTTC. Its protein is CASSDVTGVSHNEQFF.

The chain has TRBV9 and TRBJ2-5; D gene uncertain. Matching the DNA end better, TRBJ2-7 makes the J call doubtful. The CDR3 has 13 residues. Germline assignment: CDR1 SGDLS and CDR2 YYNGEE. Here the CDR3 DNA reads TGTGCCAGCAGCGTAGTGGGGTTGGGCGAGCAGTACTTC. Translation: CASSVVGLGEQYF.

About this clonotype: The junction does not match germline at one end; this may be a read error. This chain uses TRBV5-4 with TRBJ1-2; D is unclear. From germline, CDR1 is SGHNT and CDR2 YYREEE (reference sequence). This CDR3 comprises 17 residues. CDR3 in DNA: TGTGCCAACAGCTTTAGCGTAATTGCCCGATCTAACTATGGCTACACCTTC. It yields the protein CANSFSVIARSNYGYTF.

The rearrangement uses TRBV20-1 and TRBJ2-7; 10 bases agree with TRBD2. This CDR3 is 14 amino acids long. From germline, CDR1 is DFQATT and CDR2 SNEGSKA (reference sequence). The J segment lost 3 bases and the V segment lost 1 base, leaving 3 bases of the junction unmatched. The CDR3 sequence: CSARGTSGIYEQYF. In DNA form, the CDR3 reads TGCAGTGCTAGAGGAACTAGCGGGATCTACGAGCAGTACTTC.

The chain links TRBV2 to TRBJ1-1, with D possibly matching TRBD1 (5 bases). The CDR3 length is 9 residues. Per the germline V gene, CDR1 is SNHLY and CDR2 is FYNNEI. Trimming pared 9 bases from V and 8 bases from J, leaving 7 bases between. CDR3 loop: CASGQEAFF. The CDR3 DNA reads TGTGCCAGTGGACAAGAAGCTTTCTTT.

The table lists this clonotype with a count of one. The CDR3 reads CASSDSEGSNQPQHF. Written as DNA, the CDR3 is TGTGCCAGCAGCGACAGTGAGGGGAGCAATCAGCCCCAGCATTTT. The J gene is TRBJ1-5, the V gene TRBV2; tentatively, D is TRBD1 (5 bases). V lost 6 bases and J lost 1, with 13 bases in between. The CDR3 is 15 amino acids. Germline CDR1 and CDR2: SNHLY and FYNNEI.

This clonotype appeared a single time. The CDR3 loop is CAISEGNVAGGRETQYF. The CDR3 region has the DNA TGTGCCATCAGTGAGGGTAACGTAGCGGGGGGGCGAGAGACCCAGTACTTC. The rearrangement links TRBV10-3 to TRBJ2-5; 11 nucleotides align to TRBD2. V shed 2 bases, J shed 4 bases, and the junction held 9 bases outside the gene matches. CDR3 length: 17 residues. Germline values: CDR1 ENHRY, CDR2 SYGVKD.

This chain connects TRBV20-1 to TRBJ2-1; tentative D call: TRBD2 (5 bases). This CDR3 region has 15 residues. The ends were cut back, 1 base at V and 8 bases at J, with 18 bases in the middle. Per the germline V gene, CDR1 is DFQATT and CDR2 is SNEGSKA (reference sequence). For the CDR3, the DNA is TGCAGTGCTAGAGGCTCAGCTAGCCCGTGGGATGAGCAGTTCTTC. This gives the protein CSARGSASPWDEQFF.

Many counts were recorded for this clonotype. The V call is TRBV5-4, the J call TRBJ2-7; either TRBD1 or TRBD2 may supply D (5 bases each). This CDR3 spans 14 amino acids. V lost 2 bases and J lost 3, with 12 bases in between. The germline gives CDR1 SGHNT, CDR2 YYREEE (reference sequence). In DNA, the CDR3 is TGTGCCAGCAGCTTCTGGGACGGCCACTACGAGCAGTACTTC. This gives the protein CASSFWDGHYEQYF.

The CDR3 spells CSVPDRSGNTEAFF. Here the CDR3 DNA reads TGCAGTGTTCCGGATCGCTCTGGAAACACTGAAGCTTTCTTT. This chain connects TRBV20-1 to TRBJ1-1; D remains ambiguous. V was trimmed by 7 bases and J by 2 bases, leaving 17 bases between them. The CDR3 extends over 14 amino acids. CDR1 and CDR2 from the germline V gene are DFQATT and SNEGSKA (reference sequence).

The rearrangement uses TRBV12-3 or TRBV12-4 and TRBJ2-3; 11 positions match TRBD2. CDR3 length: 18 amino acids. The V gene end was trimmed by 6 bases and the J gene end by 4 bases; junction bases not matched to a gene: 15. The CDR3 loop is CASSTIAGGPIAADTQYF. CDR3 nucleotide sequence: TGTGCCAGCAGCACCATAGCGGGGGGGCCGATTGCTGCAGATACGCAGTATTTT.

This clonotype was recorded many times. V usage is TRBV11-2 and J usage is TRBJ2-1; D may be TRBD2 (6 bases). From germline, CDR1 is SGHAT and CDR2 FQNNGV. This CDR3 region has 15 residues. Trimming took off 5 bases at V and 1 base at J, with 12 bases between the two ends. The CDR3, as DNA: TGTGCCAGCAGCCGGGCGGCGGGATCCTACAATGAGCAGTTCTTC. Protein: CASSRAAGSYNEQFF.

The genes are TRBV2 and TRBJ1-6; D might be TRBD1 (5 bases). CDR3 length: 17 residues. Germline V gives CDR1 SNHLY, CDR2 FYNNEI. Between the trimmed V and J ends, which lost 7 bases and 4 bases, there was a span of 20 bases. In DNA form, the CDR3 reads TGTGCCAGCATGAATGGACTAGGGGATGCATATAATTCACCCCTCCACTTT. Its protein is CASMNGLGDAYNSPLHF. Together with reference TRBV2 and TRBJ1-6, the CDR3 gives the full variable domain: EPEVTQTPSHQVTQMGQEVILRCVPISNHLYFYWYRQILGQKVEFLVSFYNNEISEKSEIFDDQFSVERPDGSNFTLKIRSTKLEDSAMYFCASMNGLGDAYNSPLHFGNGTRLTVT.

This clonotype was seen many times. The chain links TRBV7-8 to TRBJ1-1; D is ambiguous. Germline V gene data show CDR1 as SGHVS and CDR2 as FQNEAQ. CDR3 size: 13 residues. Trimming took off 1 base at V and 10 bases at J, with 13 bases between the two ends. DNA for the CDR3: TGTGCCAGCAGCTTAGGGGAGAGAAAAAGAGCTTTCTTT. Translating it yields CASSLGERKRAFF.

J is TRBJ2-2 and V is TRBV7-3, with no clear D. This CDR3 is 13 amino acids long. The germline V and J ends were trimmed by 2 bases and 4 bases, with 5 bases remaining between them. CDR1 is SGHTA, CDR2 FQGTGA, per germline. CDR3 nucleotide sequence: TGTGCCAGCAGCTTATCAGCCACCGGGGAGCTGTTTTTT. It yields the protein CASSLSATGELFF.

In its sample, this clonotype was seen a few times. The J gene is TRBJ1-1, the V gene TRBV5-1, with 7 bases lining up with TRBD1. CDR1 is SGHRS and CDR2 is YFSETQ in the germline V gene. The CDR3 contains 17 residues. V shed 1 base and J 4 bases; nucleotides not matched to a gene: 13. The CDR3 DNA reads TGCGCCAGCAGCTTGTTGGGCAGGGGGGAAATGGGCACTGAAGCTTTCTTT. Encoded protein: CASSLLGRGEMGTEAFF.

Written as DNA, the CDR3 is TGCAGTGGGACAGATTCGGACCAGCCCCAGCATTTT. It encodes CSGTDSDQPQHF. J is TRBJ1-5 and V is TRBV20-1, with a tentative D call TRBD1 (6 bases). Germline V gene data show CDR1 as DFQATT and CDR2 as SNEGSKA (reference sequence). The CDR3 runs 12 residues. V was pared by 7 bases and J by 7 bases, with 14 bases between.

This chain connects TRBV20-1 to TRBJ2-7; 14 positions agree with TRBD2. With V trimmed by 6 bases and J by 4 bases, 8 bases remained unmatched. Germline CDR1 and CDR2: DFQATT and SNEGSKA (reference sequence). This CDR3 spans 15 amino acids. Here the CDR3 reads CSAERLAGGQYEQYF. CDR3 coding DNA: TGCAGTGCGGAAAGACTAGCGGGGGGGCAGTACGAGCAGTACTTC.

This clonotype was observed at least ten times. This sequence joins TRBV19 and TRBJ1-1; D possibly corresponds to TRBD1 (5 bases). V lost 5 bases, J lost 6 bases, and 13 bases lay in between. The germline V gene encodes CDR1 LNHDA and CDR2 SQIVND (reference sequence). The CDR3 is 13 amino acids. The CDR3 here is CASSPRQQAEAFF. CDR3 sequence (DNA): TGTGCCAGTAGTCCTCGACAGCAGGCTGAAGCTTTCTTT. Using reference TRBV19 and TRBJ1-1 for the parts outside the CDR3, the full variable domain is DGGITQSPKYLFRKEGQNVTLSCEQNLNHDAMYWYRQDPGQGLRLIYYSQIVNDFQKGDIAEGYSVSREKKESFPLTVTSAQKNPTAFYLCASSPRQQAEAFFGQGTRLTVV.

The gene calls are TRBV29-1 and TRBJ2-1, with 9 bases fitting TRBD1. V lost 5 bases to trimming and J lost 3 bases; unmatched junction nucleotides: 8. Germline V lookup: CDR1 SQVTM, CDR2 ANQGSEA. The CDR3 has 15 residues. CDR3 DNA sequence: TGCAGCGTTTTGTCCGGACAGGGGATCTACAATGAGCAGTTCTTC. Translating it yields CSVLSGQGIYNEQFF.

This clonotype was detected ten times or more. This rearrangement joins TRBV20-1 to TRBJ1-1, with no clear D. The V gene's germline CDR1 is DFQATT and CDR2 SNEGSKA (reference sequence). This CDR3 comprises 14 residues. V lost 1 base to trimming and J lost 1 base, with 10 bases between them. The chain's CDR3 is CSARVGRSNTEAFF. CDR3 in DNA: TGCAGTGCTAGAGTCGGCAGATCGAACACTGAAGCTTTCTTT.

The chain is built from TRBV15 and TRBJ1-1; D gene unclear. The CDR3 extends over 16 amino acids. The V gene's germline CDR1 is LNHNV and CDR2 YYDKDF (reference sequence). Deletions cut 1 base from V and 9 bases from J, with 21 bases between. CDR3 region: CATSRVGLLDSGKAFF. CDR3 DNA sequence: TGTGCCACCAGCAGAGTGGGCCTCCTGGATTCGGGCAAAGCTTTCTTT. Filled out from reference TRBV15 and TRBJ1-1, the complete variable domain reads DAMVIQNPRYQVTQFGKPVTLSCSQTLNHNVMYWYQQKSSQAPKLLFHYYDKDFNNEADTPDNFQSRRPNTSFCFLDIRSPGLGDTAMYLCATSRVGLLDSGKAFFGQGTRLTVV.

On this clonotype: A clone one base away is much larger, so this may be a read error. The chain uses TRBV4-1 and TRBJ1-6, with D unclear. Between the trimmed V and J ends, which lost 0 bases and 7 bases, there was a span of 19 bases. The CDR3 has 18 residues. The V gene's germline CDR1 is MGHRA and CDR2 YSYEKL. The CDR3 loop reads CASSQDFSYGRGNSPLHF. As DNA, the CDR3 is TGCGCCAGCAGCCAAGACTTCTCCTATGGGAGAGGGAATTCACCCCTCCACTTT.

This clonotype was detected a few times. This chain uses TRBV2 with TRBJ1-1, with D maybe TRBD1 (5 bases). This CDR3 contains 12 residues. Trimming took 8 bases from V and 3 from J, leaving 10 bases between them. Germline CDR1 and CDR2: SNHLY and FYNNEI. CDR3 loop: CASVEGYTEAFF. CDR3 bases: TGTGCCAGCGTTGAGGGGTACACTGAAGCTTTCTTT.

This clonotype was detected a few times. The chain is built from TRBV10-3 and TRBJ2-1; 13 bases line up with TRBD2. Germline loops: CDR1 ENHRY, CDR2 SYGVKD. The CDR3 loop spans 16 amino acids. Losses at the gene ends were 9 bases for V and 0 bases for J; bases not matched to a gene: 5. The CDR3 DNA follows: TGTGCCATTGGACGGACTAGCGGGAGCTCCTACAATGAGCAGTTCTTC. Protein: CAIGRTSGSSYNEQFF.

J is TRBJ1-3 and V is TRBV15, with a possible D match to TRBD1 (5 bases). Germline CDR1 LNHNV, CDR2 YYDKDF (reference sequence). CDR3 length: 14 amino acids. V shed 0 bases and J shed 6 bases, with 9 bases lying between them. CDR3 DNA sequence: TGTGCCACCAGCAGAGATGGAGGGGTAAACACCATATATTTT. Its protein product is CATSRDGGVNTIYF.